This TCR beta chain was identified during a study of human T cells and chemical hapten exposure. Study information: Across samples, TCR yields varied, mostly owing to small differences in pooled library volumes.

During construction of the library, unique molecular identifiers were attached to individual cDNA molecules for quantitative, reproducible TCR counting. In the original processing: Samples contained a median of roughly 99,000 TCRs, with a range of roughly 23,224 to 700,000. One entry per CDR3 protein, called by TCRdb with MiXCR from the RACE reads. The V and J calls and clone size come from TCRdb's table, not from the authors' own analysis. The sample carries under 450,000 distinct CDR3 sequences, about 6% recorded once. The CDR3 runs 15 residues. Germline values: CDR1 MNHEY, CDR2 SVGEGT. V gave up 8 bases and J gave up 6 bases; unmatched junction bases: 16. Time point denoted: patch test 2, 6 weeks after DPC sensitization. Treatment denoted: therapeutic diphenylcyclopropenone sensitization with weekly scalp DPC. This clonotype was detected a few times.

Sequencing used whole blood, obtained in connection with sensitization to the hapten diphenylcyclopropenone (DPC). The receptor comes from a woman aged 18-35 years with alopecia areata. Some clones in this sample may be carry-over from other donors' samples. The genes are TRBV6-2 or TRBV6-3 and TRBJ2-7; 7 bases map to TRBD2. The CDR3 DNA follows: TGTGCCAGCGCGAACGGGAGGACATACCTCCTCGAGCAGTACTTC. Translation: CASANGRTYLLEQYF.